This is a list of T cell receptor beta chains from one sample in a study of cytomegalovirus exposure and HLA in healthy donors. The repertoire was sequenced with immunoSEQ multiplex PCR; TCRdb's copy has only in-frame clones and lacks some. The sample has about 140,000 clones; 86% are singletons. Sequencing was performed on PBMCs. The receptors come from a young man in good health and CMV-seronegative. Both conserved end residues are part of each CDR3. The D gene is left open where the match is weak. Size values are once, few and many counts, or a class for expanded clones, and some rows have none.

abundance: NA
j_gene: TRBJ1-2
v_gene: TRBV5-1
d_gene: NA
CDR3aa: CASSLSAGLNYGYTF
CDR3nt: TGCGCCAGCAGCTTAAGCGCAGGGCTTAACTATGGCTACACCTTC

abundance: NA
j_gene: TRBJ1-1
v_gene: TRBV29-1
d_gene: NA
CDR3aa: CSVLDSTSGNTEAFF
CDR3nt: TGCAGCGTCCTGGACAGTACAAGCGGGAACACTGAAGCTTTCTTT

abundance: NA
j_gene: TRBJ2-1
v_gene: TRBV6-1
d_gene: TRBD1
CDR3aa: CAGRDREYNEQFF
CDR3nt: TGTGCCGGCCGGGACAGGGAGTACAATGAGCAGTTCTTC

abundance: NA
j_gene: TRBJ1-1
v_gene: TRBV9
d_gene: NA
CDR3aa: CASSVALPSTGNTEAFF
CDR3nt: TGTGCCAGCAGCGTAGCCCTCCCTTCGACGGGGAACACTGAAGCTTTCTTT

abundance: NA
j_gene: TRBJ2-7
v_gene: TRBV28
d_gene: TRBD1
CDR3aa: CASSLFQGAYEQYF
CDR3nt: TGTGCCAGCAGTTTATTCCAGGGGGCCTACGAGCAGTACTTC

abundance: NA
j_gene: TRBJ2-7
v_gene: TRBV7-2
d_gene: NA
CDR3aa: CASSFTPGGLTYEQYF
CDR3nt: TGTGCCAGCAGCTTTACTCCCGGGGGGCTCACCTACGAGCAGTACTTC

abundance: NA
j_gene: TRBJ2-3
v_gene: TRBV5-6
d_gene: NA
CDR3aa: CASSLYLLSTDTQYF
CDR3nt: TGTGCCAGCAGCTTGTACTTATTGAGCACAGATACGCAGTATTTT

abundance: once
j_gene: TRBJ2-2
v_gene: TRBV27
d_gene: NA
CDR3aa: CASSLWGAGELFF
CDR3nt: TGTGCCAGCAGTTTATGGGGGGCCGGGGAGCTGTTTTTT

abundance: NA
j_gene: TRBJ1-6
v_gene: TRBV9
d_gene: NA
CDR3aa: CASSPWRLNSPLHF
CDR3nt: TGTGCCAGCAGCCCCTGGAGGTTGAATTCACCCCTCCACTTT

abundance: NA
j_gene: TRBJ2-7
v_gene: TRBV18
d_gene: NA
CDR3aa: CASSPPRSGGTQPEQYF
CDR3nt: TGTGCCAGCTCACCACCGAGGTCTGGCGGGACGCAACCCGAGCAGTACTTC

abundance: NA
j_gene: TRBJ2-3
v_gene: TRBV9
d_gene: TRBD1
CDR3aa: CASSAGQGMVDTQYF
CDR3nt: TGTGCCAGCAGCGCCGGACAGGGAATGGTGGATACGCAGTATTTT

abundance: NA
j_gene: TRBJ1-1
v_gene: TRBV10-3
d_gene: TRBD1
CDR3aa: CAISWDRNTEAFF
CDR3nt: TGTGCCATCAGTTGGGACAGGAACACTGAAGCTTTCTTT

abundance: NA
j_gene: TRBJ1-4
v_gene: TRBV7-6
d_gene: NA
CDR3aa: CASSLMDSGEKLFF
CDR3nt: TGTGCCAGCAGCTTAATGGACAGTGGTGAAAAACTGTTTTTT

abundance: NA
j_gene: TRBJ2-3
v_gene: TRBV6-1
d_gene: NA
CDR3aa: CASSERGGTDTQYF
CDR3nt: TGTGCCAGCAGTGAAAGAGGAGGCACAGATACGCAGTATTTT

abundance: NA
j_gene: TRBJ1-4
v_gene: TRBV7-2
d_gene: TRBD1
CDR3aa: CASSPGQAREKLFF
CDR3nt: TGTGCCAGCAGCCCGGGACAGGCTCGGGAAAAACTGTTTTTT

abundance: NA
j_gene: TRBJ1-1
v_gene: TRBV7-2
d_gene: NA
CDR3aa: CASSLEHIPHEAFF
CDR3nt: TGTGCCAGCAGCTTAGAACATATACCTCATGAAGCTTTCTTT

abundance: NA
j_gene: TRBJ2-3
v_gene: TRBV5-6
d_gene: TRBD1
CDR3aa: CASSPDRGQTDTQYF
CDR3nt: TGTGCCAGCAGCCCTGACAGGGGGCAGACAGATACGCAGTATTTT

abundance: many
j_gene: TRBJ1-2
v_gene: TRBV19
d_gene: TRBD1
CDR3aa: CATSGQGHNYGYTF
CDR3nt: TGTGCCACCTCAGGACAGGGGCACAACTATGGCTACACCTTC

abundance: NA
j_gene: TRBJ2-2
v_gene: TRBV30
d_gene: NA
CDR3aa: CAWSLRTAANTGELFF
CDR3nt: TGTGCCTGGAGTCTGCGGACAGCGGCGAACACCGGGGAGCTGTTTTTT

abundance: NA
j_gene: TRBJ2-7
v_gene: TRBV2
d_gene: TRBD1
CDR3aa: CASSERLGQGYEQYF
CDR3nt: TGTGCCAGCAGTGAAAGGTTGGGACAGGGGTACGAGCAGTACTTC

abundance: NA
j_gene: TRBJ2-2
v_gene: TRBV28
d_gene: NA
CDR3aa: CAIQGPGIENTGELFF
CDR3nt: TGTGCCATCCAGGGGCCCGGGATTGAAAACACCGGGGAGCTGTTTTTT

abundance: NA
j_gene: TRBJ2-6
v_gene: TRBV5-6
d_gene: TRBD1
CDR3aa: CASTEIGTGGGGANVLTF
CDR3nt: TGTGCCAGCACGGAAATCGGGACAGGGGGCGGTGGGGCCAACGTCCTGACTTTC

abundance: NA
j_gene: TRBJ2-1
v_gene: TRBV6-4
d_gene: NA
CDR3aa: CASSRTGSYNEQFF
CDR3nt: TGTGCCAGCAGTCGGACTGGCTCCTACAATGAGCAGTTCTTC

abundance: NA
j_gene: TRBJ2-7
v_gene: TRBV30
d_gene: NA
CDR3aa: CAWSAESWHKQYF
CDR3nt: TGTGCCTGGAGCGCCGAATCATGGCACAAGCAGTACTTC

abundance: once
j_gene: TRBJ2-1
v_gene: TRBV18
d_gene: TRBD1
CDR3aa: CASSRTGDTYNEQFF
CDR3nt: TGTGCCAGCTCACGGACAGGGGATACCTACAATGAGCAGTTCTTC

abundance: NA
j_gene: TRBJ2-3
v_gene: TRBV15
d_gene: TRBD2
CDR3aa: CATSRGGGAGSDTQYF
CDR3nt: TGTGCCACCAGCAGAGGCGGGGGGGCCGGGTCAGATACGCAGTATTTT

abundance: NA
j_gene: TRBJ2-1
v_gene: TRBV19
d_gene: NA
CDR3aa: CASGGSLANNEQFF
CDR3nt: TGTGCCAGTGGCGGGTCACTTGCGAACAATGAGCAGTTCTTC

abundance: NA
j_gene: TRBJ2-7
v_gene: TRBV5-4
d_gene: NA
CDR3aa: CASSSPGRGKDEQYF
CDR3nt: TGTGCCAGCAGCTCGCCTGGGCGGGGAAAGGACGAGCAGTACTTC

abundance: once
j_gene: TRBJ1-1
v_gene: TRBV4-1
d_gene: TRBD1
CDR3aa: CASSQGRQLWTGAAFF
CDR3nt: TGCGCCAGCAGCCAAGGAAGGCAATTGTGGACAGGGGCGGCTTTCTTT

abundance: NA
j_gene: TRBJ2-7
v_gene: TRBV19
d_gene: TRBD2
CDR3aa: CASRRSGRVEQYF
CDR3nt: TGTGCCAGTAGAAGGAGCGGGAGGGTTGAGCAGTACTTC

abundance: NA
j_gene: TRBJ1-1
v_gene: TRBV5-1
d_gene: NA
CDR3aa: CASSLGTGLSTEAFF
CDR3nt: TGCGCCAGCAGCTTGGGCACAGGGTTGAGCACTGAAGCTTTCTTT

abundance: NA
j_gene: TRBJ1-4
v_gene: TRBV7-9
d_gene: TRBD1
CDR3aa: CASSRQGGREKLFF
CDR3nt: TGTGCCAGCAGTCGACAGGGCGGTCGTGAAAAACTGTTTTTT

abundance: NA
j_gene: TRBJ1-6
v_gene: TRBV25-1
d_gene: NA
CDR3aa: CASSESLRKNSPLHF
CDR3nt: TGTGCCAGCAGTGAAAGCCTCAGGAAAAATTCACCCCTCCACTTT

abundance: NA
j_gene: TRBJ1-2
v_gene: TRBV2
d_gene: NA
CDR3aa: CASNLGVRGRYGYTF
CDR3nt: TGTGCCAGCAACCTAGGGGTGAGAGGACGCTATGGCTACACCTTC

abundance: once
j_gene: TRBJ1-3
v_gene: TRBV23-1
d_gene: NA
CDR3aa: CASSRGGDSGNTIYF
CDR3nt: TGCGCCAGCAGTCGAGGAGGGGACTCTGGAAACACCATATATTTT

abundance: NA
j_gene: TRBJ2-7
v_gene: TRBV15
d_gene: NA
CDR3aa: CATSSGSYEQYF
CDR3nt: TGTGCCACCAGTTCAGGGTCCTACGAGCAGTACTTC

abundance: NA
j_gene: TRBJ2-1
v_gene: TRBV9
d_gene: TRBD2
CDR3aa: CASSAGGTHHHEQFF
CDR3nt: TGTGCCAGCAGCGCCGGGGGGACCCACCACCATGAGCAGTTCTTC

abundance: NA
j_gene: TRBJ2-7
v_gene: TRBV4-1
d_gene: NA
CDR3aa: CASSLRHLQYEQYF
CDR3nt: TGCGCCAGCAGCCTTCGACACCTCCAATACGAGCAGTACTTC

abundance: NA
j_gene: TRBJ1-2
v_gene: TRBV6-5
d_gene: NA
CDR3aa: CASSSDSYYGYTF
CDR3nt: TGTGCCAGCAGTTCTGACTCGTACTATGGCTACACCTTC

abundance: NA
j_gene: TRBJ2-7
v_gene: TRBV5-6
d_gene: TRBD2
CDR3aa: CASSLGLAPYEQYF
CDR3nt: TGTGCCAGCAGCTTGGGACTAGCGCCCTACGAGCAGTACTTC

abundance: NA
j_gene: TRBJ1-2
v_gene: TRBV6-6
d_gene: NA
CDR3aa: CASSQHDRNYGYTF
CDR3nt: TGTGCCAGCAGCCAGCATGACAGAAACTATGGCTACACCTTC

abundance: NA
j_gene: TRBJ2-1
v_gene: TRBV27
d_gene: TRBD2
CDR3aa: CATSSGRHHNEQFF
CDR3nt: TGTGCCACTTCTAGCGGGAGACACCACAATGAGCAGTTCTTC

abundance: NA
j_gene: TRBJ2-7
v_gene: TRBV9
d_gene: TRBD1
CDR3aa: CASSRTNTDRAKDEQYF
CDR3nt: TGTGCCAGCAGCAGAACTAATACGGACAGGGCAAAGGACGAGCAGTACTTC

abundance: NA
j_gene: TRBJ1-1
v_gene: TRBV6-5
d_gene: NA
CDR3aa: CASGYRKDTEAFF
CDR3nt: TGTGCCAGCGGCTACAGGAAGGACACTGAAGCTTTCTTT

abundance: NA
j_gene: TRBJ2-5
v_gene: TRBV6-5
d_gene: NA
CDR3aa: CASSSVETQYF
CDR3nt: TGTGCCAGCAGTTCTGTAGAGACCCAGTACTTC

abundance: once
j_gene: TRBJ2-2
v_gene: TRBV28
d_gene: NA
CDR3aa: CASRRADTGELFF
CDR3nt: TGTGCCAGCAGGAGGGCGGACACCGGGGAGCTGTTTTTT

abundance: NA
j_gene: TRBJ1-1
v_gene: TRBV6-4
d_gene: NA
CDR3aa: CASSRGVNTEAFF
CDR3nt: TGTGCCAGCAGTCGAGGAGTGAACACTGAAGCTTTCTTT

abundance: few
j_gene: TRBJ1-1
v_gene: TRBV5-1
d_gene: TRBD1
CDR3aa: CASSATRGPSTEAFF
CDR3nt: TGCGCCAGCAGCGCGACCAGGGGGCCAAGCACTGAAGCTTTCTTT

abundance: NA
j_gene: TRBJ2-7
v_gene: TRBV11-2
d_gene: NA
CDR3aa: CASSLGGVGAVF
CDR3nt: TGTGCCAGCAGCTTAGGGGGGGTCGGAGCCGTCTTC

abundance: once
j_gene: TRBJ2-1
v_gene: TRBV6-1
d_gene: NA
CDR3aa: CASSERPWEASKNNEQFF
CDR3nt: TGTGCCAGCAGTGAAAGGCCATGGGAGGCTAGCAAGAACAATGAGCAGTTCTTC

abundance: NA
j_gene: TRBJ1-2
v_gene: TRBV7-8
d_gene: TRBD1
CDR3aa: CASNPLGQGEGYTF
CDR3nt: TGTGCCAGCAACCCCTTGGGACAGGGCGAAGGCTACACCTTC

abundance: NA
j_gene: TRBJ2-1
v_gene: TRBV6-5
d_gene: TRBD1
CDR3aa: CASSYDRGWRNEQFF
CDR3nt: TGTGCCAGCAGTTACGACAGGGGTTGGAGGAATGAGCAGTTCTTC

abundance: NA
j_gene: TRBJ2-5
v_gene: TRBV19
d_gene: TRBD2
CDR3aa: CASSIGGGGETQYF
CDR3nt: TGTGCCAGTAGTATAGGAGGCGGGGGAGAGACCCAGTACTTC

abundance: NA
j_gene: TRBJ1-2
v_gene: TRBV5-1
d_gene: TRBD1
CDR3aa: CASSPAGDRGGGYTF
CDR3nt: TGCGCCAGCAGCCCTGCTGGGGACAGGGGAGGAGGCTACACCTTC

abundance: NA
j_gene: TRBJ2-1
v_gene: TRBV28
d_gene: TRBD2
CDR3aa: CASSLHAAGGINEQFF
CDR3nt: TGTGCCAGCAGTCTACATGCTGCGGGAGGGATCAATGAGCAGTTCTTC

abundance: few
j_gene: TRBJ2-6
v_gene: TRBV5-1
d_gene: NA
CDR3aa: CASSLGGASGANVLTF
CDR3nt: TGCGCCAGCTCCCTCGGAGGGGCCTCTGGGGCCAACGTCCTGACTTTC

abundance: once
j_gene: TRBJ1-2
v_gene: TRBV5-1
d_gene: TRBD1
CDR3aa: CASSRGGGRNYGYTF
CDR3nt: TGCGCCAGCAGCCGAGGAGGGGGCCGGAACTATGGCTACACCTTC